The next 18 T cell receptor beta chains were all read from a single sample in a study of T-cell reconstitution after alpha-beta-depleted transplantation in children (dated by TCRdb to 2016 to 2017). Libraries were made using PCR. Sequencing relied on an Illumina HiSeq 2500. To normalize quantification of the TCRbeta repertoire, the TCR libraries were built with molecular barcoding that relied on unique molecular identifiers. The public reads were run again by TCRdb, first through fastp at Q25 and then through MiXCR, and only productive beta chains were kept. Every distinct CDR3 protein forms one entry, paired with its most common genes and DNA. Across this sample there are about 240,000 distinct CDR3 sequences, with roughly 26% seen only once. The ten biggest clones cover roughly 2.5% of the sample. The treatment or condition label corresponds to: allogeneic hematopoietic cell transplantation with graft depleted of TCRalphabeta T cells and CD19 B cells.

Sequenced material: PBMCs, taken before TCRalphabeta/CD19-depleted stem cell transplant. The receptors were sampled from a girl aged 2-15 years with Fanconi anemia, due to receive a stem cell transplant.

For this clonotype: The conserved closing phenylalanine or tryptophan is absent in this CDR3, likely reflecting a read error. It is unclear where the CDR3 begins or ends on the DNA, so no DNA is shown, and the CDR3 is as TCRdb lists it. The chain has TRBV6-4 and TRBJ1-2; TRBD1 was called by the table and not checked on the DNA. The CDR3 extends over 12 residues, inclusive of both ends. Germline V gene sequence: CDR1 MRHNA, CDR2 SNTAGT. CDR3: CASSDLGDRGGC.

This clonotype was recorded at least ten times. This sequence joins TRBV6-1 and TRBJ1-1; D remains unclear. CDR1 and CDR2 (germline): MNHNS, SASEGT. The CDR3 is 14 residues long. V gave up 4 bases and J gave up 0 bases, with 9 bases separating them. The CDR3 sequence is CASSGLPLNTEAFF. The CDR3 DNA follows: TGTGCCAGCAGTGGCCTACCGTTGAACACTGAAGCTTTCTTT.

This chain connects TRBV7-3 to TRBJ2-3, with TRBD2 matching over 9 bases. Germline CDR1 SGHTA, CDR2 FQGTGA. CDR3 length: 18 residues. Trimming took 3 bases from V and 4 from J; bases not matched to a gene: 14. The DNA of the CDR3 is TGTGCCAGCAGCTTCACAGGTAGCGGGAGATGGGTTCCAGATACGCAGTATTTT. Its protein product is CASSFTGSGRWVPDTQYF.

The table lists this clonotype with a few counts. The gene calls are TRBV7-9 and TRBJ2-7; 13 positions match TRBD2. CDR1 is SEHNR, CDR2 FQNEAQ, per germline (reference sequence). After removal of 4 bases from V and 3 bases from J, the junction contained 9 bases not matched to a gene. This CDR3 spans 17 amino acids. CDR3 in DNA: TGTGCCAGCAGCTCGGAAACTAGCGGGAGGGCCTTCTACGAGCAGTACTTC. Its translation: CASSSETSGRAFYEQYF. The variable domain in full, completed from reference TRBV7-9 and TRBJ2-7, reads DTGVSQNPRHKITKRGQNVTFRCDPISEHNRLYWYRQTLGQGPEFLTYFQNEAQLEKSRLLSDRFSAERPKGSFSTLEIQRTEQGDSAMYLCASSSETSGRAFYEQYFGPGTRLTVT.

The CDR3 loop reads CSAIVYGQGPWNTEAFF. The CDR3 DNA is TGCAGTGCAATAGTCTACGGACAGGGACCCTGGAACACTGAAGCTTTCTTT. The rearrangement links TRBV20-1 to TRBJ1-1; 8 nucleotides line up with TRBD1. Germline V CDR1 and CDR2: DFQATT, SNEGSKA (reference sequence). With 6 bases clipped from V and 1 base from J, the junction kept 16 bases outside the gene matches. The CDR3 is made up of 17 amino acids.

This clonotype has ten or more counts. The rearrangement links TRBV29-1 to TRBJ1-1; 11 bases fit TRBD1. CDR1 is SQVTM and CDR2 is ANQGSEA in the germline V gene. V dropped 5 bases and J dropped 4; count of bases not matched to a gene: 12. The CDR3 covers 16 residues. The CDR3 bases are TGCAGCGTTTACCGGGACAGGGGGTTTAGGGGCACTGAAGCTTTCTTT. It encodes CSVYRDRGFRGTEAFF.

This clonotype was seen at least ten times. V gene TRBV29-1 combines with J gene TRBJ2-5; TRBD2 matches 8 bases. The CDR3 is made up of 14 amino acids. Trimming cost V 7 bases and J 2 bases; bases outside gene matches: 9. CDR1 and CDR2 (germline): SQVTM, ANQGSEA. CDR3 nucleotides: TGCAGCGCTCGTTGGCGGGGGGTACAAGAGACCCAGTACTTC. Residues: CSARWRGVQETQYF.

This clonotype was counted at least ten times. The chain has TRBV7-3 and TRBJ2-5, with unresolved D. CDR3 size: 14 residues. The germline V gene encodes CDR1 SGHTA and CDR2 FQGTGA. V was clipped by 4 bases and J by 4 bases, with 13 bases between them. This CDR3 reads CASSSLGWGETQYF. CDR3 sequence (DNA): TGTGCCAGCAGCTCCCTCGGATGGGGAGAGACCCAGTACTTC.

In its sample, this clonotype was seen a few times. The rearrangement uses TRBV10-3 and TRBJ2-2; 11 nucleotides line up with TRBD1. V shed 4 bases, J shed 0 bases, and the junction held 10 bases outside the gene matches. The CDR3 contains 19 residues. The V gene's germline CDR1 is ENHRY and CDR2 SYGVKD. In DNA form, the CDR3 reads TGTGCCATCAGTGGGAGGACAGGGGGCCTACCAACGAACACCGGGGAGCTGTTTTTT. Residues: CAISGRTGGLPTNTGELFF.

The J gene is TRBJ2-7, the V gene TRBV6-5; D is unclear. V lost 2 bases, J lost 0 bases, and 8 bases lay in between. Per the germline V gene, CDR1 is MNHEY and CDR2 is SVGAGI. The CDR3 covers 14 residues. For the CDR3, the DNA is TGTGCCAGCAGTTACGAGGCTCTCTCCTACGAGCAGTACTTC. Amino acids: CASSYEALSYEQYF.

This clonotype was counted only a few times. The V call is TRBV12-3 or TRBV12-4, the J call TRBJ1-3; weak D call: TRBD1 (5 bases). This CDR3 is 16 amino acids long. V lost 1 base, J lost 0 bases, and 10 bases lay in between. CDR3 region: CASSLVSGPSGNTIYF. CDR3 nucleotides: TGTGCCAGCAGTTTAGTATCGGGGCCCTCTGGAAACACCATATATTTT.

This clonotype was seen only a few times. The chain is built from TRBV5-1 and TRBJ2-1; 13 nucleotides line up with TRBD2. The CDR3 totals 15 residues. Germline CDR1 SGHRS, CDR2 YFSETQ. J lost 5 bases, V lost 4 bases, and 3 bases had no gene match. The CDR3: CASSGGLAGHNEQFF. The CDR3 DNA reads TGCGCCAGCAGCGGGGGACTAGCGGGACACAATGAGCAGTTCTTC.

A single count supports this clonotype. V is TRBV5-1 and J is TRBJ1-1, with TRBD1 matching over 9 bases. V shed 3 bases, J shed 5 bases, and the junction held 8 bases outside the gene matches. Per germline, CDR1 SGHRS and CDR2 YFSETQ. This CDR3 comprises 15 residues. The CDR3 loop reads CASSSEGQGRTEAFF. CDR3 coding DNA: TGCGCCAGCAGCTCCGAGGGACAGGGCCGTACTGAAGCTTTCTTT.

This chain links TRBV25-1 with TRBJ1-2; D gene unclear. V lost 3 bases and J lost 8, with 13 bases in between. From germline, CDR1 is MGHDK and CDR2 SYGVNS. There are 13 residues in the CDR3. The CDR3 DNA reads TGTGCCAGCAGTGAGGATTTGGGAACAGGCTACACCTTC. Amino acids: CASSEDLGTGYTF.

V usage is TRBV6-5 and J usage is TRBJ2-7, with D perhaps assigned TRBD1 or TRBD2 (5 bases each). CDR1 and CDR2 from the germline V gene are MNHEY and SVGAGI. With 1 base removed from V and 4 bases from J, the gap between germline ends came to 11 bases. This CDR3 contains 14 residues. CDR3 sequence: CASSYWGSRYEQYF. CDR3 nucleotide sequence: TGTGCCAGCAGTTACTGGGGGAGTAGGTACGAGCAGTACTTC.

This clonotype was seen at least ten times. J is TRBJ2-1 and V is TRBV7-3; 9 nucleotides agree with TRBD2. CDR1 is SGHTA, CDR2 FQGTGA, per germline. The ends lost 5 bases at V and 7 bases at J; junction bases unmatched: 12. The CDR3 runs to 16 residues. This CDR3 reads CASSRAPGLAQNEQFF. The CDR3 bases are TGTGCCAGCAGCAGAGCCCCGGGACTAGCCCAAAATGAGCAGTTCTTC.

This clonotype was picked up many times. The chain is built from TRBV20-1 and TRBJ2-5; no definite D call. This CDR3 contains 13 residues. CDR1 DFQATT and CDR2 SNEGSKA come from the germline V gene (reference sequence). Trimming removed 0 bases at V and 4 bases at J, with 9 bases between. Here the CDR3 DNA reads TGCAGTGCTAGAGATAGGGCCACAGAGACCCAGTACTTC. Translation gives CSARDRATETQYF.

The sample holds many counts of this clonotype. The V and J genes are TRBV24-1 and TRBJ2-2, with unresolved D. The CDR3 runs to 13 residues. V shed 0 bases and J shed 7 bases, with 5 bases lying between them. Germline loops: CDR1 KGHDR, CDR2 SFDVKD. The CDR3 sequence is CATSDLLVGELFF. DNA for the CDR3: TGTGCCACCAGTGATTTGCTAGTCGGGGAGCTGTTTTTT.